The T cell receptor beta chain described here comes from a study of T cells of healthy individuals. TCRdb independently ran MiXCR on the 5' RACE reads; one entry per CDR3 protein. The sample includes 40,000 to 60,000 distinct CDR3 sequences, roughly 14% of them seen just once. V was shortened by 0 bases and J by 5 bases, with 10 bases between the two germline ends. CDR1 and CDR2 (germline): MNHNS, SASEGT. The CDR3 has 14 residues. This clonotype was seen a few times. The receptor was isolated from a human donor in good health. This sequence joins TRBV6-1 and TRBJ1-1, with unresolved D. Written as DNA, the CDR3 is TGTGCCAGCAGTGAAGCCACGGGATTAACTGAAGCTTTCTTT. It is translated as CASSEATGLTEAFF.